This T cell receptor (beta chain) was identified in a study of cytomegalovirus exposure and HLA in healthy donors. As to this clone: What it binds is not known.

Assay: immunoSEQ multiplex PCR; the TCRdb copy retains only in-frame clones and omits some. This sample yields under 85,000 clones, of which 85% to 95% are seen a single time; about 5% belongs to the top ten. Study results and caveats: TCR clusters originating in the first cohort tended to co-occur in the 110 or so validation repertoires, according to a later analysis. For most TCR sequences rarity was the rule, although some public TCRs occurred in many donors.

J gave up 7 bases and V 6 bases, and 6 bases lay outside the gene matches. The CDR3 extends over 13 amino acids. Germline V lookup: CDR1 MDHEN, CDR2 SYDVKM. The sequenced sample consisted of PBMCs. The rearrangement joins TRBV28 to TRBJ2-5, with TRBD1 matching over 9 bases. The TCR was taken from a man aged 18-30 years in good health and CMV-seropositive. This CDR3 reads CASRQGQGWTQYF. DNA of the CDR3: TGTGCCAGCAGACAAGGACAGGGGTGGACCCAGTACTTC.